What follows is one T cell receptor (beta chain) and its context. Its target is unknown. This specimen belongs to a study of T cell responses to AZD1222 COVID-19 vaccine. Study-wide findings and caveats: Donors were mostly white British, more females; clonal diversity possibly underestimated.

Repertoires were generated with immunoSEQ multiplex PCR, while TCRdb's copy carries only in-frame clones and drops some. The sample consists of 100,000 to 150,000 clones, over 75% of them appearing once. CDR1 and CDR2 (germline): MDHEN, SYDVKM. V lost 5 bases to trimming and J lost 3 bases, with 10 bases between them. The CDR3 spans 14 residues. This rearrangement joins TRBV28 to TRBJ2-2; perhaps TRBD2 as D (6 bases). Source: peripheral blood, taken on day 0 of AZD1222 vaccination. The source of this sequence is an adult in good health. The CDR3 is CASSGGLHTGELFF. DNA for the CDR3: TGTGCCAGCAGTGGGGGACTCCACACCGGGGAGCTGTTTTTT.